The 8 T cell receptor beta chains presented below share a single source sample, sequenced in a study of blood T cell repertoires in COVID-19. Clones were sequenced by immunoSEQ multiplex PCR, and TCRdb holds only the in-frame ones, with some missing. The sample holds some 300,000 clones, about 87% seen once. Sequenced input: peripheral blood. These TCRs come from a woman aged 45 to 65 with COVID-19, enrolled during active disease.

The rearrangement uses TRBV28 and TRBJ2-2, with D possibly being TRBD1 (7 bases). This CDR3 is 15 amino acids long. Germline V gene sequence: CDR1 MDHEN, CDR2 SYDVKM. Trimming pared 6 bases from V and 0 bases from J, leaving 11 bases between. CDR3: CASRSGGTNTGELFF. Written as DNA, the CDR3 is TGTGCCAGCAGGTCAGGGGGGACGAACACCGGGGAGCTGTTTTTT.

This clone has just a few counts. The gene calls are TRBV23-1 and TRBJ1-3; 7 bases map to TRBD1. TRBV23-1 counts as an open reading frame of uncertain function. This CDR3 region has 20 residues. The V and J ends lost 4 bases and 4 bases, in that order; junction bases with no gene match: 22. The CDR3, as DNA: TGCGCCAGCAGTCGGCCGCCAGACCGCCTTACAGGGGCAAACGGAAACACCATATATTTT. This encodes CASSRPPDRLTGANGNTIYF.

The CDR3 is CASSRDSVTEAFF. DNA for the CDR3: TGTGCCAGCAGCCGGGACAGCGTCACTGAAGCTTTCTTT. V gene TRBV6-5 combines with J gene TRBJ1-1; the match to TRBD1 covers 7 bases. The germline CDR1 and CDR2 sequences are MNHEY and SVGAGI. The J segment lost 4 bases and the V segment lost 6 bases, leaving 5 bases of the junction unmatched. This CDR3 contains 13 residues.

V gene TRBV7-6 combines with J gene TRBJ2-2; 7 bases fit TRBD1. Germline V gene data show CDR1 as SGHVS and CDR2 as FNYEAQ. The CDR3 is made up of 15 amino acids. V dropped 3 bases and J dropped 1; count of bases not matched to a gene: 2. The chain's CDR3 is CASSFGTENTGELFF. The CDR3 region has the DNA TGTGCCAGCAGCTTCGGGACAGAGAACACCGGGGAGCTGTTTTTT.

The chain links TRBV27 to TRBJ2-4; 11 bases agree with TRBD1. The J segment lost 1 base and the V segment lost 6 bases, leaving 14 bases of the junction unmatched. The CDR3 sequence is 19 residues long. CDR1 MNHEY and CDR2 SMNVEV come from the germline V gene (reference sequence). CDR3 amino acids: CASSRTGGSIEGAKNIQYF. CDR3 DNA sequence: TGTGCCAGCAGCCGGACAGGGGGCTCAATTGAGGGGGCCAAAAACATTCAGTACTTC.

The rearrangement uses TRBV6-5 and TRBJ1-1; TRBD1 might be the D (5 bases). The V end lost 4 bases, the J end lost 5 bases, and 14 bases lay between the germline ends. The length of the CDR3 is 14 residues. The germline V gene encodes CDR1 MNHEY and CDR2 SVGAGI. The CDR3 is CASSSGQKRTEAFF. CDR3 sequence (DNA): TGTGCCAGCAGTTCCGGACAAAAGAGGACTGAAGCTTTCTTT.

The table lists this clone with a count of one. The CDR3 region is CATSRESGTGKNIQYF. The DNA of the CDR3 is TGTGCCACCAGCAGAGAATCTGGGACAGGGAAAAACATTCAGTACTTC. The rearrangement links TRBV15 to TRBJ2-4; 9 positions agree with TRBD1. The germline V gene has CDR1 LNHNV and CDR2 YYDKDF (reference sequence). V was pared by 0 bases and J by 4 bases, with 4 bases of the junction left unmatched. CDR3 length equals 16 residues.

The J gene is TRBJ2-5, the V gene TRBV18; D might be TRBD2 (6 bases). The germline V gene has CDR1 KGHSH and CDR2 LQKENI. V was clipped by 1 base and J by 4 bases, with 10 bases between them. The CDR3 covers 14 residues. In nucleotides, the CDR3 is TGTGCCAGCTCACCACGGGGGGAGAGAGAGACCCAGTACTTC. This encodes CASSPRGERETQYF.